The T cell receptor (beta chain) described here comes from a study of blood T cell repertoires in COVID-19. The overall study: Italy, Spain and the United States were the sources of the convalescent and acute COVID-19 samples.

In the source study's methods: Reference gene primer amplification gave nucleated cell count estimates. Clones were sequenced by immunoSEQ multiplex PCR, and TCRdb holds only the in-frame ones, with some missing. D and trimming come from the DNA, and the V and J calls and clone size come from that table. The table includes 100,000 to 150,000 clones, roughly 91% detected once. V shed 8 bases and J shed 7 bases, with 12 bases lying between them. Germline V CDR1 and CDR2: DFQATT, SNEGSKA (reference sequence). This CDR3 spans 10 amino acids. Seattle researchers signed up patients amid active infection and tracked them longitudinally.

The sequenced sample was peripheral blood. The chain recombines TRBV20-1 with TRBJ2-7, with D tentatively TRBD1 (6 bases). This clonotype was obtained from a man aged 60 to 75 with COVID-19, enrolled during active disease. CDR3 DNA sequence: TGCAGTCCACAGGGTGGGGAGCAGTACTTC. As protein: CSPQGGEQYF.